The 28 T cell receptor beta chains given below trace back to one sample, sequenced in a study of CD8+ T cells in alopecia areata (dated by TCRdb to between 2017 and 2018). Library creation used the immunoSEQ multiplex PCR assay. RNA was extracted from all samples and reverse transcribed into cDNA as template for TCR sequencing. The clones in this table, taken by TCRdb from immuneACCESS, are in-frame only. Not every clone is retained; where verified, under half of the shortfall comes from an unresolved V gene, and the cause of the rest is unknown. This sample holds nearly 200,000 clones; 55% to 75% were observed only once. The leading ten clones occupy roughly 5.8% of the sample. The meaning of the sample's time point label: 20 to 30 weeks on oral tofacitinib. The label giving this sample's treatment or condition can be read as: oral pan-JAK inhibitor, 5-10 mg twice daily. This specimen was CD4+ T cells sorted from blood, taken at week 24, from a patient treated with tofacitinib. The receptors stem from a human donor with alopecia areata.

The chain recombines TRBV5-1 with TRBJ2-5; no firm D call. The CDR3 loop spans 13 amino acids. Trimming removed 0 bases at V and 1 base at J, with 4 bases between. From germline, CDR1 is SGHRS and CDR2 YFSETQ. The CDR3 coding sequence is TGCGCCAGCAGCTTGGACCCCCAAGAGACCCAGTACTTC. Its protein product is CASSLDPQETQYF.

CDR3 residues: CASSSRARLETQYF. For the CDR3, the DNA is TGTGCCAGCAGCTCCCGGGCCCGTTTGGAGACCCAGTACTTC. The V call is TRBV7-2, the J call TRBJ2-5, with D unresolved. V shed 4 bases and J shed 5 bases, with 14 bases lying between them. Germline CDR1 is SGHTA and CDR2 is FQGNSA. CDR3 length: 14 residues.

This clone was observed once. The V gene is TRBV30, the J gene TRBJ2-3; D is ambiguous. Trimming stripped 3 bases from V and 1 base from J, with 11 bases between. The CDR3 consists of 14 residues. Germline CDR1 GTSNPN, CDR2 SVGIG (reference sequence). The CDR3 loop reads CAWSAPEGTDTQYF. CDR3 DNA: TGTGCCTGGAGCGCCCCCGAGGGCACAGATACGCAGTATTTT.

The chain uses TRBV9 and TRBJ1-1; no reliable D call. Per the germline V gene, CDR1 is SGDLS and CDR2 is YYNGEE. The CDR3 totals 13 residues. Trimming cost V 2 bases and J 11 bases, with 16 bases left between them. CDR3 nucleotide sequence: TGTGCCAGCAGCGTTCAGTTAACGGGTGAGGCTTTCTTT. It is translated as CASSVQLTGEAFF.

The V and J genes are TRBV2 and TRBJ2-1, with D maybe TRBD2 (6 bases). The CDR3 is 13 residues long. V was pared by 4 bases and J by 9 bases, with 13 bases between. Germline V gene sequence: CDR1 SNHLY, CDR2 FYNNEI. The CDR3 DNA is TGTGCCAGCAGTGTGCAGGAGGGTGGTGAGCAGTTCTTC. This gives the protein CASSVQEGGEQFF.

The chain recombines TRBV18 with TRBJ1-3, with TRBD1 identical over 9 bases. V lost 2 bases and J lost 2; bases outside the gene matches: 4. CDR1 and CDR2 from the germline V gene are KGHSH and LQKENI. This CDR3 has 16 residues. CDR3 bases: TGTGCCAGCTCACCAGGGACAGGGTCGACTGGAAACACCATATATTTT. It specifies CASSPGTGSTGNTIYF.

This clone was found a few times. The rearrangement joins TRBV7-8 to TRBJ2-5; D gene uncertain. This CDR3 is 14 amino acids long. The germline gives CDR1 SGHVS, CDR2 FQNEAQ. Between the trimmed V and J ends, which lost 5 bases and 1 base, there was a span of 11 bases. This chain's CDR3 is CASSPLSSQETQYF. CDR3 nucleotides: TGTGCCAGCAGCCCCCTTTCGTCCCAAGAGACCCAGTACTTC. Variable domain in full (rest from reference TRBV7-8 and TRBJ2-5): GAGVSQSPRYKVAKRGQDVALRCDPISGHVSLFWYQQALGQGPEFLTYFQNEAQLDKSGLPSDRFFAERPEGSVSTLKIQRTQQEDSAVYLCASSPLSSQETQYFGPGTRLLVL.

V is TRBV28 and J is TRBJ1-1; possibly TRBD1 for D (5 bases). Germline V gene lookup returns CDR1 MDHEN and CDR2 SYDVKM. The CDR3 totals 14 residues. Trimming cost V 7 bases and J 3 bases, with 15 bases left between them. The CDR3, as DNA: TGTGCCAGCAATCTTCAGGGATTCGACACTGAAGCTTTCTTT. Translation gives CASNLQGFDTEAFF.

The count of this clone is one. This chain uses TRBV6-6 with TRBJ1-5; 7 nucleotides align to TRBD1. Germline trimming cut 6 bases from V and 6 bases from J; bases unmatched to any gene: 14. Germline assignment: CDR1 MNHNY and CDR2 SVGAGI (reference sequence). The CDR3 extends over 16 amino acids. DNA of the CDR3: TGTGCCAGCAGCATGACGAACAGGGGCGGGGGTCAGCCCCAGCATTTT. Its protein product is CASSMTNRGGGQPQHF.

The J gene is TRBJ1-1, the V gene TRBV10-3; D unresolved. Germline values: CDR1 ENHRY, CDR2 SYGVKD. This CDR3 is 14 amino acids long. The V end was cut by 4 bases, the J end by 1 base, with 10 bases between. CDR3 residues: CAISANSGNTEAFF. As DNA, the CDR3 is TGTGCCATCAGTGCGAACAGTGGGAACACTGAAGCTTTCTTT.

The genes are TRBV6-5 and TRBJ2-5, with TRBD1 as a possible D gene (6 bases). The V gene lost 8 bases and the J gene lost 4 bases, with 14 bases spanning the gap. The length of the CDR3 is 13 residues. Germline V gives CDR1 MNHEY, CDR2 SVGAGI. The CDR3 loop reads CASGDPGAETQYF. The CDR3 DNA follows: TGTGCCAGCGGGGACCCAGGGGCAGAGACCCAGTACTTC.

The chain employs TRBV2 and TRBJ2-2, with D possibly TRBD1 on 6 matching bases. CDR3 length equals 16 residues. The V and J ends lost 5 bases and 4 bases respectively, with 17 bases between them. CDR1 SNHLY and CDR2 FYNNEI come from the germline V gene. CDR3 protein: CASSRNRAYGTGELFF. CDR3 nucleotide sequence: TGTGCCAGCAGTCGGAACAGGGCGTATGGCACCGGGGAGCTGTTTTTT.

The CDR3 region has the DNA TGTGCCACCAGCAGAGATCTAGCGGGGGTCCCGAACACCGGGGAGCTGTTTTTT. Protein product: CATSRDLAGVPNTGELFF. V and J are TRBV15 and TRBJ2-2, with 10 bases identical to TRBD2. V gave up 0 bases and J gave up 0 bases; unmatched junction bases: 4. Germline values: CDR1 LNHNV, CDR2 YYDKDF (reference sequence). The CDR3 length is 18 residues.

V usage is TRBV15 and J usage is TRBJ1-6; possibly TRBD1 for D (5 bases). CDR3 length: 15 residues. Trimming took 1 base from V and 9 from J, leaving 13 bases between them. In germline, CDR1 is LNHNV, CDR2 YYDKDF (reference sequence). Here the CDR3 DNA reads TGTGCCACCAGCAGAGGGGCAGGGTGGGGTTCACCCCTCCACTTT. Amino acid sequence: CATSRGAGWGSPLHF.

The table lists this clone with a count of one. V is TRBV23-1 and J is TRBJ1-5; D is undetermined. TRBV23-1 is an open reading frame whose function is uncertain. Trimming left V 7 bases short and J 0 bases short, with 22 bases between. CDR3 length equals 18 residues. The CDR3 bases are TGCGCCAGCATCCCCACCCCGAGGGAGCGAGATAGCAATCAGCCCCAGCATTTT. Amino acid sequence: CASIPTPRERDSNQPQHF.

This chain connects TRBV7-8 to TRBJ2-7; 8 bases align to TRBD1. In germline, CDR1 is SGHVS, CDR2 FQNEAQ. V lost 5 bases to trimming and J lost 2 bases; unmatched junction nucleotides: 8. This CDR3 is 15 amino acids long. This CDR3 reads CASSGGTGRAYEQYF. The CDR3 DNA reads TGTGCCAGCAGCGGTGGGACAGGCCGAGCCTACGAGCAGTACTTC.

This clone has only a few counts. In nucleotides, the CDR3 is TGTGCCAGCAGCGGGACAGGGGGCTCAATCGGGACCCAGTACTTC. Protein: CASSGTGGSIGTQYF. The chain recombines TRBV28 with TRBJ2-5; 12 nucleotides agree with TRBD1. This CDR3 has 15 residues. V trimming: 6 bases; J trimming: 7 bases; junction bases outside the gene matches: 9. Germline-derived CDR1 and CDR2 are MDHEN and SYDVKM.

CDR3 residues: CASTRETDTQYF. The CDR3 DNA is TGTGCCAGCACCCGGGAAACAGATACGCAGTATTTT. This chain joins TRBV2 and TRBJ2-3; D may be TRBD2 (5 bases). Deletions cut 7 bases from V and 3 bases from J, with 8 bases between. The CDR3 length is 12 residues. The germline V gene encodes CDR1 SNHLY and CDR2 FYNNEI.

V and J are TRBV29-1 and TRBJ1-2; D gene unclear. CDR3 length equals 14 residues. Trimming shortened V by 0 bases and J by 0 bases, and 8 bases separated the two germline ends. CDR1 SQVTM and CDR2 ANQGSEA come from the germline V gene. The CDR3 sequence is CSVEDLLTNYGYTF. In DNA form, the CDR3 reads TGCAGCGTTGAAGATCTGTTAACTAACTATGGCTACACCTTC. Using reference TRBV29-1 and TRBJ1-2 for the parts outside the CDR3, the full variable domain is SAVISQKPSRDICQRGTSLTIQCQVDSQVTMMFWYRQQPGQSLTLIATANQGSEATYESGFVIDKFPISRPNLTFSTLTVSNMSPEDSSIYLCSVEDLLTNYGYTFGSGTRLTVV.

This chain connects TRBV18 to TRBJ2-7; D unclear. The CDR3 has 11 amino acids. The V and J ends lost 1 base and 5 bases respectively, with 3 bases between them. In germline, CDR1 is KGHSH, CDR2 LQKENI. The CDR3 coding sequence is TGTGCCAGCTCACCACAAAACGAGCAGTACTTC. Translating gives CASSPQNEQYF.

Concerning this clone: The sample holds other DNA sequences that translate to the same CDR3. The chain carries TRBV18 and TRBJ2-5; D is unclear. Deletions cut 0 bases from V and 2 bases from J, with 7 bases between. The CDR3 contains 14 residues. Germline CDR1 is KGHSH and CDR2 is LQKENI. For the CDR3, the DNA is TGTGCCAGCTCACCACCAGCAGGTCAAGAGACCCAGTACTTC. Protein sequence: CASSPPAGQETQYF.

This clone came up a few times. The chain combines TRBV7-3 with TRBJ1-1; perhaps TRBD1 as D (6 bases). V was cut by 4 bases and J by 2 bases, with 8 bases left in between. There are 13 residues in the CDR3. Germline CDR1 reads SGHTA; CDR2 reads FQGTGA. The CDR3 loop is CASSSQGNTEAFF. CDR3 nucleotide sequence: TGTGCCAGCAGCTCACAGGGAAACACTGAAGCTTTCTTT.

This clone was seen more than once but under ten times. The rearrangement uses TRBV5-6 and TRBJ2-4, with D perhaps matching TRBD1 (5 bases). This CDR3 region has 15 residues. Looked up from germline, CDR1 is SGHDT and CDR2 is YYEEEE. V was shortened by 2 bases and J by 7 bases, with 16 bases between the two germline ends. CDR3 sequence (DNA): TGTGCCAGCAGCTTCAACTCAGGGTCTTCTAACATTCAGTACTTC. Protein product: CASSFNSGSSNIQYF.

The CDR3 reads CASSLTYLGEETQYF. As DNA, the CDR3 is TGTGCCAGCAGCTTAACCTATCTAGGGGAAGAGACCCAGTACTTC. The gene calls are TRBV7-7 and TRBJ2-5; the D gene is possibly TRBD1 (5 bases). CDR3 size: 15 residues. Germline V gene data show CDR1 as SSHAT and CDR2 as FNYEAQ (reference sequence). V was pared by 2 bases and J by 3 bases, with 13 bases between.

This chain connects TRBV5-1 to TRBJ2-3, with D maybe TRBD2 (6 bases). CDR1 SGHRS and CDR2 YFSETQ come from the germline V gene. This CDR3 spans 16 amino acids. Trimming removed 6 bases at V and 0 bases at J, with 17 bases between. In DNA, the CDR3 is TGCGCCAGCAACTGGAGGGGACTTACTAGCACAGATACGCAGTATTTT. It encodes CASNWRGLTSTDTQYF.

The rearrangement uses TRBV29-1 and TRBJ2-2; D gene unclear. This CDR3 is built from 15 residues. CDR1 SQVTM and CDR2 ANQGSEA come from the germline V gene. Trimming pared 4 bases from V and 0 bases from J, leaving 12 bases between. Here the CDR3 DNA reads TGCAGCGTTGGCGGTTGGCGGCCGAACACCGGGGAGCTGTTTTTT. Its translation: CSVGGWRPNTGELFF.

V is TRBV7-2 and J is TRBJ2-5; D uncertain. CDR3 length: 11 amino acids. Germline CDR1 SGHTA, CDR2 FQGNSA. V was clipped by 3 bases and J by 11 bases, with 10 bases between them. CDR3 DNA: TGTGCCAGCAGCTTTGACCGTTTGCAGTACTTC. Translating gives CASSFDRLQYF.

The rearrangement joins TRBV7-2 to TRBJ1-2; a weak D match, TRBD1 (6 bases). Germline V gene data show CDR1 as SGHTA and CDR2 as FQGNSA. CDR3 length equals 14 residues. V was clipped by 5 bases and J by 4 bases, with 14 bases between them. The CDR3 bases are TGTGCCAGCAGCCTTAGTAAAGGGGGCTATGGCTACACCTTC. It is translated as CASSLSKGGYGYTF. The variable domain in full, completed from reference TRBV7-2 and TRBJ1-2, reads GAGVSQSPSNKVTEKGKDVELRCDPISGHTALYWYRQSLGQGLEFLIYFQGNSAPDKSGLPSDRFSAERTGGSVSTLTIQRTQQEDSAVYLCASSLSKGGYGYTFGSGTRLTVV.